This T cell receptor (beta chain) was sequenced during a study of identical twins. Findings of the study overall: Conclusions relied on cross-sectional statistical analysis, not following the same donors.

It was template switching that added a universal primer site, and there were unique molecular identifiers on the cDNA. TCRdb redid the calling of the 5' RACE reads with MiXCR, one entry per CDR3 protein. In the table there are hundreds of thousands of distinct CDR3 sequences, about 20% of which are singletons. This clonotype has a handful of counts. What it recognizes is unknown. Healthy Caucasians, and only they, were the donors. V shed 3 bases and J shed 6 bases, with 12 bases lying between them. CDR3 length: 14 amino acids. Another study also made use of these data, one on T cells expressing NK-cell markers.

The receptor was isolated from a woman between 18 and 29 years old in good health. Specimen: PBMCs. V is TRBV12-3 or TRBV12-4 and J is TRBJ2-1; D not resolved. DNA of the CDR3: TGTGCCAGCAGTTTCTTTGCATCAAGCAATGAGCAGTTCTTC. It codes for CASSFFASSNEQFF.